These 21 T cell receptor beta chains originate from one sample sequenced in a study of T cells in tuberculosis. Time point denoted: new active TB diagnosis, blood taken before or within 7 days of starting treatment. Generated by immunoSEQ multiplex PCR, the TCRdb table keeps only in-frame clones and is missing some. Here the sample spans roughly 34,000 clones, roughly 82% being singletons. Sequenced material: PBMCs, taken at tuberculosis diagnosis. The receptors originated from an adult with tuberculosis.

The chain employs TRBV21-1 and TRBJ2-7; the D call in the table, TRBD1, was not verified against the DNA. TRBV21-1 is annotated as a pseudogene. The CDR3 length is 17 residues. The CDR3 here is CASSIYRGPIFTYEQYF. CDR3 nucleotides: TGTGCCAGCAGCATTTACAGGGGGCCAATCTTCACCTACGAGCAGTACTTC.

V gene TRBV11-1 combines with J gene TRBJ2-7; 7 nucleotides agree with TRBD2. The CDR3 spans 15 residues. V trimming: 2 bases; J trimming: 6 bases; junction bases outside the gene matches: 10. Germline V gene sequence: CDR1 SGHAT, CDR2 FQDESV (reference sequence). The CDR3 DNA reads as TGTGCCAGCAGCTTATACGGGGGGATGCGGTCCGAGCAGTACTTC. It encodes CASSLYGGMRSEQYF.

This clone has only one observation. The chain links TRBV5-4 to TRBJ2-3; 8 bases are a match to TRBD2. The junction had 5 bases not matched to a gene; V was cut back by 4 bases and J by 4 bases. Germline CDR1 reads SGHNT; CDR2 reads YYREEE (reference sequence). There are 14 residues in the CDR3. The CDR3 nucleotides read TGTGCCAGCAGCCCGGGACTAGGTGCAGATACGCAGTATTTT. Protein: CASSPGLGADTQYF.

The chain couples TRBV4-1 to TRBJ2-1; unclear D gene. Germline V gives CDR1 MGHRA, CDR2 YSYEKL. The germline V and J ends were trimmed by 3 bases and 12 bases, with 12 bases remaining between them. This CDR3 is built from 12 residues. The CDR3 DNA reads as TGCGCCAGCAGCCACCTGAACGGTGGGCAGTTCTTC. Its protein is CASSHLNGGQFF.

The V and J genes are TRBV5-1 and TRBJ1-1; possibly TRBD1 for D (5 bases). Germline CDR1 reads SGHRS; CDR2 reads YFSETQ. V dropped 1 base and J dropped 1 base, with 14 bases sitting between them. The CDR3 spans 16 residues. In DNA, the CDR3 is TGCGCCAGCAGCTTGTCTGTAGGGGCAAAGAACACTGAAGCTTTCTTT. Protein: CASSLSVGAKNTEAFF.

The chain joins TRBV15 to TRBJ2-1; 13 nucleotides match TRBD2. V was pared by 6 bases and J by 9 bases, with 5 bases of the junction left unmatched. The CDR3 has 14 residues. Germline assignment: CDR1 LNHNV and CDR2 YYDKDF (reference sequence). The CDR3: CATRGTSGNSEQFF. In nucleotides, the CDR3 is TGTGCCACCAGGGGGACTAGCGGGAATAGTGAGCAGTTCTTC. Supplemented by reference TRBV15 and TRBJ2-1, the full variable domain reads DAMVIQNPRYQVTQFGKPVTLSCSQTLNHNVMYWYQQKSSQAPKLLFHYYDKDFNNEADTPDNFQSRRPNTSFCFLDIRSPGLGDTAMYLCATRGTSGNSEQFFGPGTRLTVL.

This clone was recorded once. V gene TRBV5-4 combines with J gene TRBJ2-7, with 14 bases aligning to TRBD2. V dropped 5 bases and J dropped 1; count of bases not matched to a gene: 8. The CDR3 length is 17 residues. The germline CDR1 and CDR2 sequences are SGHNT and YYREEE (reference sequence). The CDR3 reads CASRPGLAGGGSYEQYF. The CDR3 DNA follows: TGTGCCAGCAGACCAGGACTAGCGGGAGGAGGGTCCTACGAGCAGTACTTC.

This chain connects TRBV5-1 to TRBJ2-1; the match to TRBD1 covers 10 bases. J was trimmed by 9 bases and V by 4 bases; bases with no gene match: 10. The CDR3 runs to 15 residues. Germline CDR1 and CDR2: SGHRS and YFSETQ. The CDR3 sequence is CASSPRPGQGTEQFF. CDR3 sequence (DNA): TGCGCCAGCAGCCCACGCCCGGGACAGGGGACTGAGCAGTTCTTC.

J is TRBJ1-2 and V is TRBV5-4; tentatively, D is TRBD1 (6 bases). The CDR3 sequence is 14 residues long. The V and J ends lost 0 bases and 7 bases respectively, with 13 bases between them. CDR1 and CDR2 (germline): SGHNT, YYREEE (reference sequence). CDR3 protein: CASSLGQGLSGYTF. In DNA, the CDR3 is TGTGCCAGCAGCTTGGGTCAGGGGTTGAGTGGCTACACCTTC. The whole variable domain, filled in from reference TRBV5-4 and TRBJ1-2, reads ETGVTQSPTHLIKTRGQQVTLRCSSQSGHNTVSWYQQALGQGPQFIFQYYREEENGRGNFPPRFSGLQFPNYSSELNVNALELDDSALYLCASSLGQGLSGYTFGSGTRLTVV.

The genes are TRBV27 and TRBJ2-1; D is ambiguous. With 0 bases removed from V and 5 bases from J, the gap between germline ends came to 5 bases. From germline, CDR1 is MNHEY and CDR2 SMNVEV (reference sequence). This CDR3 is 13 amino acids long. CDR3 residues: CASSLSRNNEQFF. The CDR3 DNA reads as TGTGCCAGCAGTTTATCGAGGAACAATGAGCAGTTCTTC.

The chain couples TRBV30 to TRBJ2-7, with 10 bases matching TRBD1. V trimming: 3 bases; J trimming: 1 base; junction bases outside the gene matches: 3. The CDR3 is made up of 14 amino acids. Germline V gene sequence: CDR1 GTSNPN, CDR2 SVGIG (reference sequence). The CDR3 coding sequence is TGTGCCTGGAGAGGACAGGGGGTATCCTACGAGCAGTACTTC. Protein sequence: CAWRGQGVSYEQYF.

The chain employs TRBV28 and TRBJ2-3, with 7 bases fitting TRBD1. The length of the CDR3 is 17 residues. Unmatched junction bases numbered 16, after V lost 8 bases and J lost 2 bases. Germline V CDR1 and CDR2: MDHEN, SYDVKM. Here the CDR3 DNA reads TGTGCCAGCGAAGGATGGGCAGGGGGTAGAGTCACAGATACGCAGTATTTT. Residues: CASEGWAGGRVTDTQYF.

DNA for the CDR3: TGTGCCAGCAGTACCTGGACTAGCGGGACAGGAGATACGCAGTATTTT. Translated, it gives CASSTWTSGTGDTQYF. The V gene is TRBV28, the J gene TRBJ2-3, with 12 bases identical to TRBD2. The junction had 8 bases not matched to a gene; V was cut back by 5 bases and J by 5 bases. Per germline, CDR1 MDHEN and CDR2 SYDVKM. The CDR3 length is 16 residues.

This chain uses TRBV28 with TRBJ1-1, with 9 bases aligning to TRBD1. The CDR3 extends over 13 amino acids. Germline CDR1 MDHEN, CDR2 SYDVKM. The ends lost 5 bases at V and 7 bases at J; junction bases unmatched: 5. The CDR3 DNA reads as TGTGCCAGCAGTACAGGGGGCCACCGTGAAGCTTTCTTT. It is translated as CASSTGGHREAFF.

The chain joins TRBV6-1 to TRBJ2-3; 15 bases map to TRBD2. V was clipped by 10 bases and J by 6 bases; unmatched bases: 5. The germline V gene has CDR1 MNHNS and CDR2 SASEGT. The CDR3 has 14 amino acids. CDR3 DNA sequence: TGTGCCACCCGGGGGACTAGCGGGGGGGATACGCAGTATTTT. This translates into CATRGTSGGDTQYF.

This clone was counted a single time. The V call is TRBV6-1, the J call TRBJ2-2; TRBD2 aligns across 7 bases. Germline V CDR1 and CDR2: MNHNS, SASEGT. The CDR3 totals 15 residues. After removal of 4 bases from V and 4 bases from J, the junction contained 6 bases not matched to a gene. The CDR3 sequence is CASSAQRDSTGELFF. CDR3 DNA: TGTGCCAGCAGTGCCCAGCGGGACTCCACCGGGGAGCTGTTTTTT.

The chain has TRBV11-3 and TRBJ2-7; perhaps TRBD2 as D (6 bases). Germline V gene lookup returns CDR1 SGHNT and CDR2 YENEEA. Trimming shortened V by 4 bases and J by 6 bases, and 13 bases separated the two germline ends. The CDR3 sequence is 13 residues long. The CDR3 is CASSSQSGLEQYF. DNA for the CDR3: TGTGCCAGCAGCTCCCAAAGCGGGCTCGAGCAGTACTTC.

The CDR3 coding sequence is TGTGCCAGCAGCTTCAACAGGGGCGGGACCACTGAAGCTTTCTTT. As protein: CASSFNRGGTTEAFF. This sequence joins TRBV12-1 and TRBJ1-1; the D segment call TRBD1 is taken from the table without a DNA check. TRBV12-1 is a documented pseudogene. CDR3 length equals 15 residues.

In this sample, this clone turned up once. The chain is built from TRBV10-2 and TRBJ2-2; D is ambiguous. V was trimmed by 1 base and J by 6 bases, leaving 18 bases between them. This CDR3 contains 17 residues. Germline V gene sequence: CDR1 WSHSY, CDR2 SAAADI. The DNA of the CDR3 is TGCGCCAGCAGTGAGTTGGCGCTCCTAAGGAGTCCCGGGGAGCTGTTTTTT. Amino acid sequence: CASSELALLRSPGELFF.

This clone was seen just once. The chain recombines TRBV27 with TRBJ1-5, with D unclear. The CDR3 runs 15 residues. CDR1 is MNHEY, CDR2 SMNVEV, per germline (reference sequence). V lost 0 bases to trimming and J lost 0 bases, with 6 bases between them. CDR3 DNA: TGTGCCAGCAGTTTATCGCGGCATAGCAATCAGCCCCAGCATTTT. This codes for CASSLSRHSNQPQHF.

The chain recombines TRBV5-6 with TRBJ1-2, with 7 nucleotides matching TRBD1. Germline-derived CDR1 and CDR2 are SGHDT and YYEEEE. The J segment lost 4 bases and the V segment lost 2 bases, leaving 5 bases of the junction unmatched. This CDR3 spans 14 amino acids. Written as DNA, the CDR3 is TGTGCCAGCAGCTTTGACAGGGCCCCCTATGGCTACACCTTC. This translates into CASSFDRAPYGYTF.